The clone carrying this T cell receptor beta chain has more than one count but fewer than ten. Its antigen is undetermined. V was clipped by 10 bases and J by 0 bases, with 14 bases between them. Germline values: CDR1 SEHNR, CDR2 FQNEAQ (reference sequence). CDR3 length: 14 amino acids. The data derive from a study of human T cells and chemical hapten exposure. Study at large: Reading of the patch tests, which applied 0.01% DPC to the upper back, occurred at 6 days.

This sample's time point: pre-sensitization, week 0. Treatment noted: therapeutic diphenylcyclopropenone sensitization with weekly scalp DPC. Study-level findings and limits: Expanded TCR sets contained significantly more large CDR3 similarity clusters than controls.

The authors' processing: TCRs per sample had a median of around 100,000 and ranged from about 20,000 to 700,000. One entry per CDR3 protein results from TCRdb running MiXCR on the RACE reads. These V and J calls derive from TCRdb rather than the authors' analysis. This sample has around 56,000 distinct CDR3 sequences; more than 8% occur once, and the top ten carry 8% to 10%. The chain has TRBV7-9 and TRBJ2-3; D not certain. This sample comprised whole blood, obtained in connection with sensitization to the hapten diphenylcyclopropenone (DPC). This clonotype was sampled from a man between 35 and 55 years old with alopecia areata. Some clones in this sample may be carry-over from other donors' samples. CDR3 loop: CATKPPTSTDTQYF. In DNA form, the CDR3 reads TGTGCCACCAAGCCCCCGACTAGCACAGATACGCAGTATTTT.